What follows are 29 T cell receptor beta chains derived from one specimen sequenced in a study of blood T cell repertoires in COVID-19. TCRdb keeps only in-frame clones here, not all; method: immunoSEQ multiplex PCR. Here the sample spans some 290,000 clones, over 90% being singletons. Source material: PBMCs or T cells enriched from blood (not recorded which). The receptors shown here come from a woman aged 30 to 39 who had been exposed to COVID-19.

V gene TRBV5-1 combines with J gene TRBJ1-2, with no clear D. Germline CDR1 and CDR2: SGHRS and YFSETQ. CDR3 length: 14 amino acids. V gave up 0 bases and J gave up 3 bases, with 9 bases separating them. The CDR3 loop is CASSLGTADYGYTF. In DNA, the CDR3 is TGCGCCAGCAGCTTGGGAACGGCGGACTATGGCTACACCTTC.

The chain has TRBV7-6 and TRBJ2-7; TRBD1 aligns across 11 bases. The CDR3 length is 16 residues. The V gene's germline CDR1 is SGHVS and CDR2 FNYEAQ. The junction had 9 bases not matched to a gene; V was cut back by 1 base and J by 7 bases. The CDR3: CASSLEPGQGGFEQYF. CDR3 sequence (DNA): TGTGCCAGCAGCTTAGAACCGGGACAGGGGGGATTTGAGCAGTACTTC.

CDR3 in DNA: TGCAGCGTCGACCCGGGGTATGGCTACACCTTC. This gives the protein CSVDPGYGYTF. The chain combines TRBV29-1 with TRBJ1-2, with D unresolved. Trimming removed 6 bases from V and 5 bases from J, with 10 bases in between. Germline lookup yields CDR1 SQVTM and CDR2 ANQGSEA. The CDR3 sequence is 11 residues long.

This chain connects TRBV9 to TRBJ1-2; 9 bases are a match to TRBD1. Germline trimming cut 4 bases from V and 8 bases from J; bases unmatched to any gene: 15. This CDR3 contains 16 residues. The V gene's germline CDR1 is SGDLS and CDR2 YYNGEE. The CDR3 region has the DNA TGTGCCAGCAGCCCACGAACACCGGGACAGGGATACGGCTACACCTTC. Its translation: CASSPRTPGQGYGYTF. The entire variable domain, with the rest obtained from reference TRBV9 and TRBJ1-2, is as follows: DSGVTQTPKHLITATGQRVTLRCSPRSGDLSVYWYQQSLDQGLQFLIQYYNGEERAKGNILERFSAQQFPDLHSELNLSSLELGDSALYFCASSPRTPGQGYGYTFGSGTRLTVV.

The chain has TRBV19 and TRBJ1-2; 8 bases map to TRBD1. Germline V gene sequence: CDR1 LNHDA, CDR2 SQIVND (reference sequence). V was clipped by 3 bases and J by 5 bases; unmatched bases: 17. The CDR3 extends over 18 amino acids. The CDR3 DNA reads TGTGCCAGTAGTATCAACGACAGGGGCCAAAGTTTGGGATATGGCTACACCTTC. It specifies CASSINDRGQSLGYGYTF.

J is TRBJ2-2 and V is TRBV19, with D perhaps TRBD2 (7 bases). The V and J ends lost 8 bases and 4 bases respectively, with 14 bases between them. Germline loops: CDR1 LNHDA, CDR2 SQIVND (reference sequence). The CDR3 contains 14 residues. CDR3 sequence: CASEVGGPTGELFF. CDR3 nucleotide sequence: TGTGCCAGTGAGGTGGGGGGGCCCACCGGGGAGCTGTTTTTT.

The CDR3 reads CASSYSEVTFNYEQFF. CDR3 in DNA: TGTGCCAGCAGTTACTCTGAAGTAACGTTTAACTATGAGCAGTTCTTC. The J gene is TRBJ2-1, the V gene TRBV6-5; D is ambiguous. Germline V gives CDR1 MNHEY, CDR2 SVGAGI. The V end lost 0 bases, the J end lost 8 bases, and 17 bases lay between the germline ends. CDR3 size: 16 residues.

The chain uses TRBV11-1 and TRBJ1-5, with 9 nucleotides matching TRBD1. V lost 5 bases, J lost 5 bases, and 4 bases stayed unmatched. The V gene's germline CDR1 is SGHAT and CDR2 FQDESV (reference sequence). There are 14 residues in the CDR3. Written as DNA, the CDR3 is TGTGCCAGCAGCCCGCGACAGGGGGATCAGCCCCAGCATTTT. Translated: CASSPRQGDQPQHF.

The CDR3 loop is CASSPGAGGEKLFF. DNA for the CDR3: TGTGCCAGCAGCCCGGGGGCAGGGGGTGAAAAACTGTTTTTT. The chain recombines TRBV5-5 with TRBJ1-4; the match to TRBD1 covers 7 bases. V lost 4 bases, J lost 7 bases, and 7 bases stayed unmatched. CDR1 is SGHKS, CDR2 YYEKEE, per germline (reference sequence). This CDR3 contains 14 residues.

The V gene is TRBV5-1, the J gene TRBJ1-2; perhaps TRBD1 as D (6 bases). CDR3 length: 14 residues. Per germline, CDR1 SGHRS and CDR2 YFSETQ. V was cut by 3 bases and J by 4 bases, with 13 bases left in between. CDR3 sequence (DNA): TGCGCCAGCAGCTCGGAGACAGGTGGCTATGGCTACACCTTC. Translating it yields CASSSETGGYGYTF.

The chain links TRBV19 to TRBJ1-6, with 8 bases fitting TRBD1. The CDR3 has 15 residues. CDR1 LNHDA and CDR2 SQIVND come from the germline V gene (reference sequence). The junction had 8 bases not matched to a gene; V was cut back by 5 bases and J by 8 bases. The DNA of the CDR3 is TGTGCCAGTAGTCCCCGGACAGGGCGAGATTCACCCCTCCACTTT. The encoded protein is CASSPRTGRDSPLHF.

Comments on this clone: Other nucleotide sequences in the sample specify the same CDR3. The J gene is TRBJ1-1, the V gene TRBV19; the D is unclear. The CDR3 sequence is 12 residues long. The V end was cut by 5 bases, the J end by 1 base, with 5 bases between. Germline CDR1 and CDR2: LNHDA and SQIVND (reference sequence). The CDR3 here is CASSYRNTEAFF. CDR3 coding DNA: TGTGCCAGTAGTTACAGGAACACTGAAGCTTTCTTT.

The chain joins TRBV28 to TRBJ1-2, with D possibly TRBD1 on 6 matching bases. This CDR3 spans 14 amino acids. Germline V gene lookup returns CDR1 MDHEN and CDR2 SYDVKM. Trimming left V 7 bases short and J 2 bases short, with 14 bases between. CDR3 sequence (DNA): TGTGCCAGCACACTATCAACAGGGAACTATGGCTACACCTTC. It yields the protein CASTLSTGNYGYTF.

V gene TRBV3-1 (or the pseudogene TRBV3-2) combines with J gene TRBJ1-2; D unclear. Germline V lookup: CDR1 LGHDT, CDR2 YNNKEL (reference sequence). The V gene lost 2 bases and the J gene lost 5 bases, with 3 bases spanning the gap. The CDR3 extends over 11 amino acids. This CDR3 reads CASSQQYGYTF. The CDR3, as DNA: TGTGCCAGCAGCCAACAGTATGGCTACACCTTC.

CDR3 region: CASSQGSLRGLNQPQHF. DNA for the CDR3: TGCGCCAGCAGCCAAGGAAGCCTCCGCGGGCTCAATCAGCCCCAGCATTTT. The chain is built from TRBV4-1 and TRBJ1-5, with no clear D. V lost 1 base to trimming and J lost 3 bases, with 16 bases between them. From germline, CDR1 is MGHRA and CDR2 YSYEKL. This CDR3 is built from 17 residues.

Here the CDR3 DNA reads TGTGCCAGCAGTTATGGGGCGGGGCAGCCCCAGCATTTT. This gives the protein CASSYGAGQPQHF. The gene calls are TRBV12-3 or TRBV12-4 and TRBJ1-5; D perhaps matches TRBD1 (5 bases). Trimming stripped 4 bases from V and 7 bases from J, with 11 bases between. The CDR3 is 13 amino acids.

As for this clone: Other DNA sequences in the same sample also yield this CDR3. The CDR3 sequence: CASSPGQGAYEQYF. The CDR3 coding sequence is TGTGCCAGCTCACCCGGACAGGGGGCTTACGAGCAGTACTTC. This sequence joins TRBV18 and TRBJ2-7, with 11 bases that match TRBD1. The germline CDR1 and CDR2 sequences are KGHSH and LQKENI. The CDR3 is 14 residues long. The ends lost 3 bases at V and 4 bases at J; junction bases unmatched: 2. The full variable domain, in which reference TRBV18 and TRBJ2-7 provide the parts outside the CDR3, is NAGVMQNPRHLVRRRGQEARLRCSPMKGHSHVYWYRQLPEEGLKFMVYLQKENIIDESGMPKERFSAEFPKEGPSILRIQQVVRGDSAAYFCASSPGQGAYEQYFGPGTRLTVT.

This chain uses TRBV19 with TRBJ1-2, with a weak D call TRBD1 (6 bases). V was trimmed by 7 bases and J by 6 bases, leaving 12 bases between them. Per germline, CDR1 LNHDA and CDR2 SQIVND (reference sequence). The CDR3 totals 12 residues. CDR3 nucleotide sequence: TGTGCCAGTACCCCGGACAGAAATGGCTACACCTTC. Its protein product is CASTPDRNGYTF.

The gene calls are TRBV10-2 and TRBJ2-4; D not certain. The germline V gene encodes CDR1 WSHSY and CDR2 SAAADI. The CDR3 covers 14 residues. Trimming stripped 4 bases from V and 3 bases from J, with 10 bases between. The CDR3 DNA follows: TGCGCCAGCAGTGCTCCCCTTGTCAAAAACATTCAGTACTTC. Amino acid sequence: CASSAPLVKNIQYF.

The chain joins TRBV21-1 to TRBJ2-1; the D segment call TRBD1 is taken from the table without a DNA check. TRBV21-1 is a documented pseudogene. This CDR3 contains 15 residues. The CDR3 nucleotides read TGTGCCAGCCCTGGCGCAGGAATAACCCACAATGAGCAGTTCTTC. This encodes CASPGAGITHNEQFF.

This CDR3 is CASSPRTGGGSSYNSPLHF. The CDR3 DNA is TGCGCCAGCAGCCCTCGGACAGGGGGCGGGAGTTCCTATAATTCACCCCTCCACTTT. V and J are TRBV4-1 and TRBJ1-6; 11 bases are shared with TRBD1. This CDR3 is built from 19 residues. From germline, CDR1 is MGHRA and CDR2 YSYEKL. J lost 1 base, V lost 4 bases, and 9 bases had no gene match.

The CDR3 reads CASRGQGHTGELFF. For the CDR3, the DNA is TGTGCCAGCAGGGGACAGGGCCACACCGGGGAGCTGTTTTTT. V is TRBV7-2 and J is TRBJ2-2; the match to TRBD1 covers 9 bases. The CDR3 is 14 amino acids. The junction had 2 bases not matched to a gene; V was cut back by 6 bases and J by 3 bases. Germline V lookup: CDR1 SGHTA, CDR2 FQGNSA. The whole variable domain, remainder taken from reference TRBV7-2 and TRBJ2-2, is GAGVSQSPSNKVTEKGKDVELRCDPISGHTALYWYRQSLGQGLEFLIYFQGNSAPDKSGLPSDRFSAERTGGSVSTLTIQRTQQEDSAVYLCASRGQGHTGELFFGEGSRLTVL.

The V call is TRBV20-1, the J call TRBJ1-1, with D possibly matching TRBD1 (6 bases). In germline, CDR1 is DFQATT, CDR2 SNEGSKA (reference sequence). This CDR3 contains 11 residues. The V gene lost 6 bases and the J gene lost 12 bases, with 17 bases spanning the gap. As DNA, the CDR3 is TGCAGTGCGGGGGACAAGGGCGAGCCTTTCTTT. Translated: CSAGDKGEPFF.

The J gene is TRBJ2-3, the V gene TRBV5-4; TRBD1 matches 9 bases. CDR1 SGHNT and CDR2 YYREEE come from the germline V gene (reference sequence). CDR3 size: 15 residues. J gave up 3 bases and V 2 bases, and 4 bases lay outside the gene matches. CDR3 bases: TGTGCCAGCAGCTTCCTCGGACAGGGGACAGATACGCAGTATTTT. It yields the protein CASSFLGQGTDTQYF.

The rearrangement links TRBV5-1 to TRBJ1-6; D is possibly TRBD1 (5 bases). The CDR3 covers 15 residues. V gave up 0 bases and J gave up 9 bases, with 13 bases separating them. Germline V lookup: CDR1 SGHRS, CDR2 YFSETQ. The CDR3: CASSLDAGLSSPLHF. As DNA, the CDR3 is TGCGCCAGCAGCTTGGATGCAGGGTTGAGTTCACCCCTCCACTTT.

The chain couples TRBV18 to TRBJ1-5; no firm D call. In germline, CDR1 is KGHSH, CDR2 LQKENI. V shed 4 bases and J shed 3 bases, with 7 bases lying between them. The CDR3 loop spans 13 amino acids. CDR3 loop: CASSRDINQPQHF. The DNA of the CDR3 is TGTGCCAGCTCACGCGACATCAATCAGCCCCAGCATTTT.

The chain has TRBV4-3 and TRBJ1-1, with TRBD1 as a possible D gene (6 bases). The V and J ends lost 2 bases and 5 bases respectively, with 15 bases between them. Germline loops: CDR1 LGHNA, CDR2 YSLEER. This CDR3 has 15 residues. The CDR3 loop is CASSQSYRAKTEAFF. The CDR3 DNA follows: TGCGCCAGCAGCCAAAGCTACAGGGCGAAAACTGAAGCTTTCTTT.

The V gene is TRBV28, the J gene TRBJ1-2, with 7 bases aligning to TRBD1. The CDR3 loop spans 14 amino acids. Germline V gene data show CDR1 as MDHEN and CDR2 as SYDVKM. J was trimmed by 6 bases and V by 3 bases; bases with no gene match: 7. This CDR3 reads CASSLVGTADGYTF. In DNA form, the CDR3 reads TGTGCCAGCAGTTTGGTAGGGACAGCGGATGGCTACACCTTC.

Points on this clone: This specimen includes other DNA sequences encoding the same CDR3. This chain uses TRBV5-4 with TRBJ1-4, with D possibly TRBD1 on 6 matching bases. Germline V gene lookup returns CDR1 SGHNT and CDR2 YYREEE (reference sequence). The CDR3 runs 15 residues. V shed 2 bases and J shed 2 bases, with 10 bases lying between them. CDR3 in DNA: TGTGCCAGCAGCTTAGGGGGGGCGACTAATGAAAAACTGTTTTTT. It translates to CASSLGGATNEKLFF.